The rows below give T cell receptor beta chains drawn from one sample of a study of HIV-infected children after antiretroviral therapy interruption. TCRdb ran MiXCR on the 3' RACE reads and lists one entry per CDR3 protein. In the table there are a few thousand distinct CDR3 sequences, about 4.8% of which are singletons. Sequenced material: CD45RO+ CD8+ T cells from PBMCs, pooled from several time points, taken from a donor given antiretroviral therapy, either interrupted or continuous. Receptors originate from a pool of human donors with HIV. CDR3s include the opening cysteine and the closing phenylalanine or tryptophan. Clone size, where shown, is once, few, many, or a class for clones that have expanded.

CDR3 protein: CASSPVGAFYGYTF
V gene: TRBV18
J gene: TRBJ1-2
clone size: many

CDR3 protein: CASSLNRGGTEAFF
V gene: TRBV5-6
J gene: TRBJ1-1
clone size: many

CDR3 protein: CASSEGGFSNQPQHF
V gene: TRBV9
J gene: TRBJ1-5
clone size: many

CDR3 protein: CSVEEGAPSGANVLTF
V gene: TRBV29-1
J gene: TRBJ2-6
clone size: many

CDR3 protein: CASSYSSPINRDEESDTQYF
V gene: TRBV6-6
J gene: TRBJ2-3
clone size: many

CDR3 protein: CASSLYTDTQYF
V gene: TRBV12-3/TRBV12-4
J gene: TRBJ2-3
clone size: many

CDR3 protein: CASSLVGLAPYNEQFF
V gene: TRBV7-8
J gene: TRBJ2-1
clone size: medium-sized

CDR3 protein: CASRRLVGGAATNEKLFF
V gene: TRBV19
J gene: TRBJ1-4
clone size: large

CDR3 protein: CSARKGGDTEAFF
V gene: TRBV20-1
J gene: TRBJ1-1
clone size: many

CDR3 protein: CAISDSRTWEQYF
V gene: TRBV10-3
J gene: TRBJ2-7
clone size: medium-sized

CDR3 protein: CASSEEGTDYGYTF
V gene: TRBV2
J gene: TRBJ1-2
clone size: NA

CDR3 protein: CASSDSLSSYEQYF
V gene: TRBV12-3/TRBV12-4
J gene: TRBJ2-7
clone size: many

CDR3 protein: CASSHARESAYEKLFF
V gene: TRBV23-1
J gene: TRBJ1-4
clone size: many

CDR3 protein: CASRIGGGERGQFADTQYF
V gene: TRBV28
J gene: TRBJ2-3
clone size: medium-sized

CDR3 protein: CASSQDGGGTEAFF
V gene: TRBV12-3/TRBV12-4
J gene: TRBJ1-1
clone size: many

CDR3 protein: CASSPRQNNEQFF
V gene: TRBV6-4
J gene: TRBJ2-1
clone size: many

CDR3 protein: CSVEVAGANTEAFF
V gene: TRBV29-1
J gene: TRBJ1-1
clone size: many

CDR3 protein: CASSQESGGGANVLTF
V gene: TRBV3-1
J gene: TRBJ2-6
clone size: many

CDR3 protein: CAWRGLADTGELFF
V gene: TRBV30
J gene: TRBJ2-2
clone size: medium-sized

CDR3 protein: CAISESAGTGRIGYTF
V gene: TRBV10-3
J gene: TRBJ1-2
clone size: many